The 25 T cell receptor beta chains below come from one sample, sequenced in a study of shared clonotypes between healthy human individuals. Sequenced by immunoSEQ multiplex PCR; TCRdb stores in-frame clones only, minus some. The sample shows approximately 1,000,000 clones, 77% of them seen only once. Specimen: memory CD4+ T cells from PBMCs. Subset meaning: CD45RA-negative fraction. The receptor source for this set is a man aged 18 to 30 in good health. Some clones in this sample may be carry-over from other donors' samples.

The chain recombines TRBV28 with TRBJ2-1; D may match TRBD1 or TRBD2 (5 bases each). Germline lookup yields CDR1 MDHEN and CDR2 SYDVKM. The CDR3 contains 16 residues. V gave up 10 bases and J gave up 0 bases, with 19 bases separating them. CDR3 in amino acids: CATGALVVSSYNEQFF. The CDR3 DNA reads as TGTGCCACCGGGGCCCTCGTTGTTAGCTCCTACAATGAGCAGTTCTTC.

The chain has TRBV6-4 and TRBJ2-1; D is perhaps TRBD1 (5 bases). This CDR3 region has 13 residues. The V gene lost 2 bases and the J gene lost 8 bases, with 10 bases spanning the gap. CDR1 is MRHNA and CDR2 is SNTAGT in the germline V gene. CDR3 residues: CASSDRGGDEQFF. The CDR3 region has the DNA TGTGCCAGCAGTGACAGGGGTGGCGATGAGCAGTTCTTC.

V is TRBV7-2 and J is TRBJ1-1, with TRBD1 matching over 7 bases. In germline, CDR1 is SGHTA, CDR2 FQGNSA. This CDR3 has 14 residues. Trimming at V came to 5 bases and at J to 5 bases, leaving 8 bases not matched to a gene. The CDR3 spells CASSPGTEGTEAFF. The CDR3 DNA follows: TGTGCCAGCAGCCCCGGGACAGAGGGGACTGAAGCTTTCTTT. Together with reference TRBV7-2 and TRBJ1-1, the CDR3 gives the full variable domain: GAGVSQSPSNKVTEKGKDVELRCDPISGHTALYWYRQSLGQGLEFLIYFQGNSAPDKSGLPSDRFSAERTGGSVSTLTIQRTQQEDSAVYLCASSPGTEGTEAFFGQGTRLTVV.

The V call is TRBV7-3, the J call TRBJ2-3; 9 bases are shared with TRBD1. The J segment lost 9 bases and the V segment lost 5 bases, leaving 6 bases of the junction unmatched. The CDR3 is 13 amino acids. Germline V gene lookup returns CDR1 SGHTA and CDR2 FQGTGA. The CDR3 DNA reads as TGTGCCAGCAGCCCACAGACAGGGGGGACGCAGTATTTT. This translates into CASSPQTGGTQYF.

The chain links TRBV28 to TRBJ2-7; D may be TRBD2 (6 bases). V lost 2 bases and J lost 2, with 16 bases in between. Looked up from germline, CDR1 is MDHEN and CDR2 is SYDVKM. The CDR3 consists of 16 residues. For the CDR3, the DNA is TGTGCCAGCAGTTTAGGAGGGGCTAGAGGGGCCTACGAGCAGTACTTC. Translation: CASSLGGARGAYEQYF. Together with reference TRBV28 and TRBJ2-7, the CDR3 gives the full variable domain: DVKVTQSSRYLVKRTGEKVFLECVQDMDHENMFWYRQDPGLGLRLIYFSYDVKMKEKGDIPEGYSVSREKKERFSLILESASTNQTSMYLCASSLGGARGAYEQYFGPGTRLTVT.

The chain is built from TRBV2 and TRBJ2-2; D may be TRBD2 (6 bases). Trimming removed 6 bases at V and 3 bases at J, with 8 bases between. The V gene's germline CDR1 is SNHLY and CDR2 FYNNEI. The length of the CDR3 is 13 residues. CDR3 in DNA: TGTGCCAGCAGGGAGGGCCACACCGGGGAGCTGTTTTTT. Translation: CASREGHTGELFF.

On this clone itself: This likely traces to a read error, being one base from a far larger clone. The V call is TRBV7-2, the J call TRBJ2-5; D uncertain. The J call may be mistaken, given a closer DNA end match to TRBJ2-7. CDR1 is SGHTA, CDR2 FQGNSA, per germline. The CDR3 consists of 11 residues. CDR3 residues: CASSSTYEQYF. DNA for the CDR3: TGTGCCAGCAGCTCCACCTACGAGCAGTACTTC.

This clone came up a few times. V usage is TRBV7-9 and J usage is TRBJ2-5; perhaps D is TRBD1 or TRBD2 (5 bases each). Trimming removed 3 bases at V and 5 bases at J, with 19 bases between. CDR3 length: 16 residues. The germline gives CDR1 SEHNR, CDR2 FQNEAQ (reference sequence). The CDR3 reads CASSLPPGDASETQYF. CDR3 nucleotides: TGTGCCAGCAGCTTGCCTCCTGGGGACGCTAGTGAGACCCAGTACTTC. The variable domain in full, with the rest retrieved from reference TRBV7-9 and TRBJ2-5, is DTGVSQNPRHKITKRGQNVTFRCDPISEHNRLYWYRQTLGQGPEFLTYFQNEAQLEKSRLLSDRFSAERPKGSFSTLEIQRTEQGDSAMYLCASSLPPGDASETQYFGPGTRLLVL.

On this clone: At one end, the junction sequence differs from germline, possibly due to a read error. This sample includes further DNA sequences coding for the same CDR3. The chain links TRBV20-1 to TRBJ1-2; the D is unclear. The germline CDR1 and CDR2 sequences are DFQATT and SNEGSKA (reference sequence). This CDR3 has 11 residues. The CDR3 DNA sequence: TGCAGTGCGGGCGGAGCCTATGGCTACACCTTT. Amino acids: CSAGGAYGYTF.

This clone was seen only a few times. Distinct nucleotide sequences in the sample also encode this CDR3. The chain joins TRBV10-3 to TRBJ2-5, with 7 bases fitting TRBD1. The V and J ends lost 9 bases and 3 bases, in that order; junction bases with no gene match: 4. CDR1 and CDR2 (germline): ENHRY, SYGVKD. This CDR3 is built from 12 residues. CDR3 DNA sequence: TGTGCCATAGGGGGCAGCGAAGAGACCCAGTACTTC. Encoded protein: CAIGGSEETQYF.

The J gene is TRBJ2-3, the V gene TRBV6-4; possibly TRBD2 for D (7 bases). Trimming removed 8 bases from V and 4 bases from J, with 19 bases in between. In germline, CDR1 is MRHNA, CDR2 SNTAGT. The length of the CDR3 is 15 residues. CDR3 nucleotides: TGTGCCAGCTCTAGGGCCGGGGGGCCTGCAGATACGCAGTATTTT. Translated: CASSRAGGPADTQYF.

The chain uses TRBV5-1 and TRBJ1-4; 11 positions agree with TRBD1. Germline V gene lookup returns CDR1 SGHRS and CDR2 YFSETQ. J gave up 8 bases and V 2 bases, and 5 bases lay outside the gene matches. There are 15 residues in the CDR3. The CDR3 spells CASSFGTGGDEKLFF. CDR3 nucleotide sequence: TGCGCCAGCAGCTTCGGGACAGGGGGAGACGAAAAACTGTTTTTT.

The chain links TRBV19 to TRBJ2-3; D may match TRBD1 or TRBD2 (5 bases each). The germline gives CDR1 LNHDA, CDR2 SQIVND (reference sequence). V lost 5 bases and J 2 bases, leaving 11 bases between the germline ends. The CDR3 is 14 residues long. In nucleotides, the CDR3 is TGTGCCAGTAGTGGGACGAGAACCACAGATACGCAGTATTTT. This sequence encodes CASSGTRTTDTQYF. The variable domain in full, completed from reference TRBV19 and TRBJ2-3, reads DGGITQSPKYLFRKEGQNVTLSCEQNLNHDAMYWYRQDPGQGLRLIYYSQIVNDFQKGDIAEGYSVSREKKESFPLTVTSAQKNPTAFYLCASSGTRTTDTQYFGPGTRLTVL.

The rearrangement uses TRBV28 and TRBJ1-1; D not resolved. The CDR3 is 12 amino acids. Between the trimmed V and J ends, which lost 7 bases and 0 bases, there was a span of 6 bases. CDR1 is MDHEN, CDR2 SYDVKM, per germline. The CDR3 loop reads CASNQMNTEAFF. The CDR3, as DNA: TGTGCCAGCAACCAGATGAACACTGAAGCTTTCTTT.

The chain has TRBV27 and TRBJ1-1; D is possibly TRBD1 (5 bases). V gave up 4 bases and J gave up 2 bases, with 11 bases separating them. This CDR3 comprises 14 residues. Per the germline V gene, CDR1 is MNHEY and CDR2 is SMNVEV (reference sequence). CDR3 in amino acids: CASSSRGPNTEAFF. The CDR3 coding sequence is TGTGCCAGCAGTTCTCGGGGCCCCAACACTGAAGCTTTCTTT.

The rearrangement uses TRBV11-2 and TRBJ2-2, with 7 bases lining up with TRBD2. Trimming removed 1 base from V and 5 bases from J; junction bases left unmatched: 4. The CDR3 runs 15 residues. Germline CDR1 reads SGHAT; CDR2 reads FQNNGV. The CDR3 here is CASSLGASGTGELFF. CDR3 sequence (DNA): TGTGCCAGCAGCTTAGGGGCTAGCGGTACCGGGGAGCTGTTTTTT.

The rearrangement joins TRBV2 to TRBJ2-7, with TRBD2 matching 7 bases. Germline trimming cut 2 bases from V and 3 bases from J; bases unmatched to any gene: 7. The CDR3 runs to 15 residues. Germline CDR1 is SNHLY and CDR2 is FYNNEI. The CDR3 region has the DNA TGTGCCAGCAGTGAACAGGCTAGCGGCTACTACGAGCAGTACTTC. The encoded protein is CASSEQASGYYEQYF. The full variable domain, completed using reference TRBV2 and TRBJ2-7, is EPEVTQTPSHQVTQMGQEVILRCVPISNHLYFYWYRQILGQKVEFLVSFYNNEISEKSEIFDDQFSVERPDGSNFTLKIRSTKLEDSAMYFCASSEQASGYYEQYFGPGTRLTVT.

In its sample, this clone was seen a few times. The rearrangement links TRBV28 to TRBJ2-5, with 12 bases aligning to TRBD2. In germline, CDR1 is MDHEN, CDR2 SYDVKM. The CDR3 has 16 amino acids. V dropped 6 bases and J dropped 4; count of bases not matched to a gene: 9. The CDR3 DNA follows: TGTGCCAGCAGACCCGGTCCTAGCGGGAGGGCAGAGACCCAGTACTTC. It is translated as CASRPGPSGRAETQYF.

This clone came up once. This chain uses TRBV5-6 with TRBJ1-5, with D hard to call. V lost 3 bases and J 10 bases, leaving 14 bases between the germline ends. Germline-derived CDR1 and CDR2 are SGHDT and YYEEEE. This CDR3 region has 13 residues. CDR3 loop: CASSSDVSGPQHF. CDR3 coding DNA: TGTGCCAGCAGCTCCGACGTCTCGGGCCCCCAGCATTTT.

Concerning this clone itself: This likely came from a read error, as a far larger clone is one base away. This sample includes further DNA sequences coding for the same CDR3. CDR3 sequence (DNA): TGTGCCATGTCTTTCACGGAGAACACTGAAGCTTTCTTT. Its translation: CAMSFTENTEAFF. The chain couples TRBV15 to TRBJ1-1; no clear D. V lost 10 bases, J lost 1 base, and 13 bases lay in between. The CDR3 has 13 residues. Germline V gene sequence: CDR1 LNHNV, CDR2 YYDKDF (reference sequence).

Written as DNA, the CDR3 is TGTGCCAGCCACTCACAGAGGAACACTGAAGCTTTCTTT. Residues: CASHSQRNTEAFF. J is TRBJ1-1 and V is TRBV7-2, with D unresolved. Trimming left V 8 bases short and J 1 base short, with 11 bases between. Germline lookup yields CDR1 SGHTA and CDR2 FQGNSA. This CDR3 region has 13 residues. Full variable domain (missing parts from reference TRBV7-2 and TRBJ1-1): GAGVSQSPSNKVTEKGKDVELRCDPISGHTALYWYRQSLGQGLEFLIYFQGNSAPDKSGLPSDRFSAERTGGSVSTLTIQRTQQEDSAVYLCASHSQRNTEAFFGQGTRLTVV.

The genes are TRBV2 and TRBJ2-5; 14 bases match TRBD2. The CDR3 length is 18 residues. CDR1 is SNHLY and CDR2 is FYNNEI in the germline V gene. V gave up 6 bases and J gave up 5 bases; unmatched junction bases: 14. The CDR3 DNA is TGTGCCAGCAGCCCTCCCCCGGGACTAGCGGGAGACCGGGAGACCCAGTACTTC. This encodes CASSPPPGLAGDRETQYF.

This chain joins TRBV18 and TRBJ2-1; TRBD2 aligns across 7 bases. The junction had 5 bases not matched to a gene; V was cut back by 3 bases and J by 3 bases. The CDR3 extends over 15 amino acids. Germline-derived CDR1 and CDR2 are KGHSH and LQKENI. The CDR3 bases are TGTGCCAGCTCACCGTCACTAGCGAACTACAATGAGCAGTTCTTC. This codes for CASSPSLANYNEQFF.

This sequence joins TRBV5-1 and TRBJ1-3, with D possibly being TRBD1 (5 bases). In germline, CDR1 is SGHRS, CDR2 YFSETQ. This CDR3 has 16 amino acids. Trimming removed 6 bases at V and 2 bases at J, with 18 bases between. The DNA for the CDR3 is TGCGCCAGCACCTTCGGGGGTACGAGTACTGGAAACACCATATATTTT. Translating gives CASTFGGTSTGNTIYF. Filled out from reference TRBV5-1 and TRBJ1-3, the complete variable domain reads KAGVTQTPRYLIKTRGQQVTLSCSPISGHRSVSWYQQTPGQGLQFLFEYFSETQRNKGNFPGRFSGRQFSNSRSEMNVSTLELGDSALYLCASTFGGTSTGNTIYFGEGSWLTVV.

The chain links TRBV18 to TRBJ1-4; TRBD1 matches 7 bases. The length of the CDR3 is 16 residues. CDR1 and CDR2 from the germline V gene are KGHSH and LQKENI. V lost 5 bases, J lost 0 bases, and 6 bases stayed unmatched. The CDR3 bases are TGTGCCAGCTCATCGGGACAGATTGCAACTAATGAAAAACTGTTTTTT. Translation gives CASSSGQIATNEKLFF.